This T cell receptor beta chain was recorded in a study of T cell repertoires in cytomegalovirus infection. At the level of the study: Both a matching HLA type and CMV infection were indicated by public TCR beta signatures.

Trimming at V came to 7 bases and at J to 4 bases, leaving 11 bases not matched to a gene. Germline values: CDR1 LNHDA, CDR2 SQIVND (reference sequence). The CDR3 length is 15 residues. TCRdb passed the reads through MiXCR, listing each CDR3 protein once. The data contain approximately 990,000 distinct CDR3 sequences, approximately 31% of them seen just once; the ten biggest clones take up roughly 13%. The table lists this clonotype with many counts. The target antigen is unknown. Study results and caveats: Cumulative public TCR beta family frequency identified CMV carriers with the relevant HLA.

The gene calls are TRBV19 and TRBJ1-1, with TRBD1 matching over 8 bases. The sample was cultured CD8+ T cells from PBMCs, taken from culture after CMV antigen stimulation. This receptor was identified in a human donor in good health (CMV status not recorded). Some clones in this sample may be carry-over from other donors' samples. The CDR3 region has the DNA TGTGCCAGTACCGACAGGGGTGGGCGTCGCACTGAAGCTTTCTTT. Its protein product is CASTDRGGRRTEAFF.